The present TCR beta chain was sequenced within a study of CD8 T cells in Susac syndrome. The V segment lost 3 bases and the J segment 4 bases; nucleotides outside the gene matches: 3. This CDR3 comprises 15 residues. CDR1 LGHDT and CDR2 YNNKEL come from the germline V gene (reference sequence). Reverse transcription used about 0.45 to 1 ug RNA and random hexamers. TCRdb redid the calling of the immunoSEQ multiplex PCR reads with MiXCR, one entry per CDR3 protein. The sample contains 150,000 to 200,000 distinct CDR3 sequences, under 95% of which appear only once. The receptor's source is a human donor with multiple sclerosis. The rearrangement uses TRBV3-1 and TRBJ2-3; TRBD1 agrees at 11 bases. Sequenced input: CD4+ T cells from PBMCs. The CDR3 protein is CASSQGQGVADTQYF. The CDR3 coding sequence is TGTGCCAGCAGCCAGGGACAGGGGGTAGCAGATACGCAGTATTTT.